A single sample gave rise to the 7 T cell receptor beta chains below, sequenced in a study of post-analysis software for immune sequencing data. Tagging with unique molecular identifiers was a feature of the TCR beta cDNA libraries. One entry per CDR3 protein results from TCRdb running MiXCR on the PCR reads. The data show roughly 870,000 distinct CDR3 sequences, approximately 57% seen once. For these TCRs, the target antigens are not known. Notes on the study in general: TRBV segments more frequent in patients than in controls numbered several and included TRBV5-6, TRBV5-1 and TRBV20-1.

Sequenced: blood. The receptors derive from a girl aged 5 to 17 with multiple sclerosis.

This clonotype was found a few times. The gene calls are TRBV5-1 and TRBJ1-4; D not resolved. Germline lookup yields CDR1 SGHRS and CDR2 YFSETQ. The CDR3 is made up of 14 amino acids. V dropped 7 bases and J dropped 0 bases, with 10 bases sitting between them. The CDR3 DNA follows: TGCGCCAGCCGGCCTCGGGCAACTAATGAAAAACTGTTTTTT. It yields the protein CASRPRATNEKLFF.

The table lists this clonotype with a few counts. This chain joins TRBV12-3 or TRBV12-4 and TRBJ2-5, with 9 nucleotides matching TRBD1. V lost 6 bases and J lost 2; bases outside the gene matches: 7. This CDR3 region has 15 residues. The CDR3 region is CASSRGDRDQETQYF. As DNA, the CDR3 is TGTGCCAGCAGCCGAGGGGACAGGGATCAAGAGACCCAGTACTTC.

The J gene is TRBJ1-1, the V gene TRBV9; D may be TRBD1 (6 bases). The V gene's germline CDR1 is SGDLS and CDR2 YYNGEE. CDR3 length equals 15 residues. The V and J ends lost 0 bases and 2 bases respectively, with 11 bases between them. The chain's CDR3 is CASSVGQGYNTEAFF. CDR3 nucleotide sequence: TGTGCCAGCAGCGTAGGGCAGGGGTATAACACTGAAGCTTTCTTT.

This clonotype occurred a few times. V usage is TRBV18 and J usage is TRBJ2-1; a weak D match, TRBD2 (5 bases). The CDR3 is made up of 15 amino acids. Germline-derived CDR1 and CDR2 are KGHSH and LQKENI. V was cut by 2 bases and J by 5 bases, with 13 bases left in between. CDR3 sequence: CASSPIGVVDNEQFF. The CDR3 DNA reads TGTGCCAGCTCACCAATCGGGGTTGTAGACAATGAGCAGTTCTTC.

The chain has TRBV2 and TRBJ2-5, with a tentative D call TRBD2 (6 bases). Trimming shortened V by 10 bases and J by 11 bases, and 26 bases separated the two germline ends. The CDR3 has 14 amino acids. CDR1 is SNHLY and CDR2 is FYNNEI in the germline V gene. In DNA form, the CDR3 reads TGTGCCACCAACCCCCGGGATCCCGGCGGGGAGCAGTACTTC. Residues: CATNPRDPGGEQYF.

The gene calls are TRBV5-1 and TRBJ2-1, with TRBD2 matching 9 bases. The V gene end was trimmed by 7 bases and the J gene end by 0 bases; junction bases not matched to a gene: 8. The CDR3 spans 16 residues. Looked up from germline, CDR1 is SGHRS and CDR2 is YFSETQ. This CDR3 reads CASLGGSGSSYNEQFF. The CDR3, as DNA: TGCGCCAGCCTTGGGGGTAGCGGGAGCTCCTACAATGAGCAGTTCTTC.

A remark on this clonotype: Sequence at one end of the junction differs from germline and may be a read error. V usage is TRBV4-2 and J usage is TRBJ1-2; D is unclear. This CDR3 contains 14 residues. Germline values: CDR1 LGHNA, CDR2 YNFKEQ. CDR3 region: CASSLTRANYGCTF. In DNA, the CDR3 is TGTGCCAGCAGCCTAACCAGAGCTAACTATGGCTGCACCTTC.